This TCR beta chain originates from a study of beta chain features in type 1 diabetes. On the study more broadly: Healthy donors, compared against patients, showed similar age, gender and cell yields.

Since all of the isolated RNA was reverse transcribed, expressed TCRB transcripts were what got sequenced. Only in-frame clones appear in the TCRdb table, and some are missing; sequencing was by immunoSEQ multiplex PCR. The sample contains about 360,000 clones, around 12% of which appear only once. This receptor was identified in a man between 18 and 35 years old in good health. The specimen sequenced was naive CD4+ T cells from blood.

The CDR3: CASRDTAYEQYF. CDR3 coding DNA: TGTGCCAGCAGGGACACCGCCTACGAGCAGTACTTC. This sequence joins TRBV2 and TRBJ2-7; D possibly corresponds to TRBD1 (5 bases). Per the germline V gene, CDR1 is SNHLY and CDR2 is FYNNEI. The CDR3 has 12 residues. Deletions cut 6 bases from V and 2 bases from J, with 8 bases between.